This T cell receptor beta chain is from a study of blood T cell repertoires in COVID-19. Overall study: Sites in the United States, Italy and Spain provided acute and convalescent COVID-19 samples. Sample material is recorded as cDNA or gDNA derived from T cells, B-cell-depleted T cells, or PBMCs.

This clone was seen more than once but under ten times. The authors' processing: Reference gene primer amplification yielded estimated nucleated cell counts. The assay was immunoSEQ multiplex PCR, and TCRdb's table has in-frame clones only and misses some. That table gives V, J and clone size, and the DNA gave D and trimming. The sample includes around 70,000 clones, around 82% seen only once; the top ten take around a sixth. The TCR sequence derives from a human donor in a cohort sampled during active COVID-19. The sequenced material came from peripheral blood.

The CDR3, as DNA: TGTGCCAGCAGCCCGAGGTGGGAGGGAGAAGCTTTCTTT. It yields the protein CASSPRWEGEAFF. The chain is built from TRBV9 and TRBJ1-1; D is unresolved. Germline values: CDR1 SGDLS, CDR2 YYNGEE. This CDR3 contains 13 residues. Trimming removed 4 bases from V and 8 bases from J, with 15 bases in between.